The 29 T cell receptor beta chains reported below all come from one sample, sequenced in a study of blood T cell repertoires in COVID-19. The assay was immunoSEQ multiplex PCR, and TCRdb's table has in-frame clones only and misses some. The table lists 55,000 to 80,000 clones, 80% to 90% of them singletons. The source material was peripheral blood. The receptors derive from a human donor in a cohort sampled during active COVID-19.

The chain employs TRBV5-8 and TRBJ2-3, with a weak D call TRBD1 (6 bases). The length of the CDR3 is 18 residues. V lost 1 base to trimming and J lost 2 bases, with 20 bases between them. The germline V gene has CDR1 SGHTS and CDR2 YDEGEE. The CDR3 nucleotides are TGTGCCAGCAGCTTGTCTAGCAGGGGCTTAGGCTACACAGATACGCAGTATTTT. Amino acids: CASSLSSRGLGYTDTQYF.

This clone was counted once. The chain employs TRBV18 and TRBJ2-1; D might be TRBD1 (6 bases). Looked up from germline, CDR1 is KGHSH and CDR2 is LQKENI. V was shortened by 3 bases and J by 7 bases, with 7 bases between the two germline ends. This CDR3 has 12 residues. CDR3 nucleotide sequence: TGTGCCAGCTCACCTCAGGGGAATGAGCAGTTCTTC. Its protein product is CASSPQGNEQFF.

The rearrangement uses TRBV5-4 and TRBJ2-7; tentative D call: TRBD1 (6 bases). The CDR3 runs 14 residues. Trimming pared 2 bases from V and 6 bases from J, leaving 15 bases between. CDR1 is SGHNT, CDR2 YYREEE, per germline (reference sequence). CDR3 residues: CASSLQGGLGEQYF. DNA for the CDR3: TGTGCCAGCAGCTTACAGGGCGGGCTTGGCGAGCAGTACTTC.

The chain couples TRBV7-9 to TRBJ2-1, with TRBD2 identical over 9 bases. Germline assignment: CDR1 SEHNR and CDR2 FQNEAQ (reference sequence). This CDR3 has 15 residues. J was trimmed by 7 bases and V by 1 base; bases with no gene match: 5. This CDR3 is CASSLGGGAANEQFF. CDR3 in DNA: TGTGCCAGCAGCTTAGGCGGGGGGGCCGCGAATGAGCAGTTCTTC.

The chain links TRBV28 to TRBJ1-4; possible D gene TRBD1, 5 bases. The CDR3 totals 14 residues. V was pared by 6 bases and J by 7 bases, with 15 bases between. The V gene's germline CDR1 is MDHEN and CDR2 SYDVKM. The CDR3 reads CASRVGGAGEKLFF. The CDR3 nucleotides read TGTGCCAGCAGGGTAGGAGGGGCGGGTGAAAAACTGTTTTTT.

The chain combines TRBV30 with TRBJ2-4; 7 bases align to TRBD1. Unmatched junction bases numbered 15, after V lost 0 bases and J lost 1 base. In germline, CDR1 is GTSNPN, CDR2 SVGIG (reference sequence). The CDR3 totals 19 residues. The CDR3 spells CAWSVRRQGTRWAKNIQYF. The CDR3 DNA follows: TGTGCCTGGAGTGTACGAAGACAGGGAACCCGATGGGCCAAAAACATTCAGTACTTC.

The chain combines TRBV7-2 with TRBJ2-3; 9 bases agree with TRBD2. Germline CDR1 is SGHTA and CDR2 is FQGNSA. There are 16 residues in the CDR3. With V trimmed by 3 bases and J by 6 bases, 10 bases remained unmatched. The CDR3 coding sequence is TGTGCCAGCAGCTTGACGCGGGGGGGCCTAAGGGATACGCAGTATTTT. Amino acids: CASSLTRGGLRDTQYF.

The CDR3 spells CASSPTSGVSYEQYF. DNA for the CDR3: TGTGCCAGCTCACCGACTAGCGGGGTCTCCTACGAGCAGTACTTC. V gene TRBV18 combines with J gene TRBJ2-7; 11 bases align to TRBD2. Unmatched junction bases numbered 1, after V lost 3 bases and J lost 0 bases. Germline CDR1 and CDR2: KGHSH and LQKENI. The CDR3 loop spans 15 amino acids.

This chain connects TRBV5-1 to TRBJ2-5, with 7 nucleotides matching TRBD1. Germline CDR1 is SGHRS and CDR2 is YFSETQ. The CDR3 has 14 amino acids. Germline trimming cut 4 bases from V and 3 bases from J; bases unmatched to any gene: 6. In DNA form, the CDR3 reads TGCGCCAGCAGCGGGACAGATAGAAAAGAGACCCAGTACTTC. Translation: CASSGTDRKETQYF.

This chain connects TRBV24-1 to TRBJ1-1; TRBD1 aligns across 7 bases. This CDR3 has 15 amino acids. CDR1 is KGHDR, CDR2 SFDVKD, per germline. V shed 9 bases, J shed 10 bases, and the junction held 19 bases outside the gene matches. The CDR3 DNA reads as TGTGCCACCCAATCGGTGCGACAGGGAGTAGATGGAGCTTTCTTT. Amino acids: CATQSVRQGVDGAFF.

The chain recombines TRBV2 with TRBJ2-2, with 12 bases fitting TRBD2. This CDR3 comprises 17 residues. Unmatched junction bases numbered 6, after V lost 2 bases and J lost 5 bases. Germline V CDR1 and CDR2: SNHLY, FYNNEI. CDR3 sequence reads: CASSEMLAGGPTGELFF. The CDR3 DNA reads TGTGCCAGCAGTGAAATGCTAGCGGGGGGGCCTACCGGGGAGCTGTTTTTT.

The chain is built from TRBV19 and TRBJ2-7, with TRBD2 as a possible D gene (6 bases). V was trimmed by 4 bases and J by 7 bases, leaving 17 bases between them. CDR1 LNHDA and CDR2 SQIVND come from the germline V gene (reference sequence). This CDR3 is built from 14 residues. In DNA, the CDR3 is TGTGCCAGTAGTAATTGGGTCTTCGGGGGTGAGCAGTACTTC. It encodes CASSNWVFGGEQYF.

J is TRBJ2-1 and V is TRBV12-3 or TRBV12-4; D is possibly TRBD2 (5 bases). Trimming pared 8 bases from V and 7 bases from J, leaving 12 bases between. CDR3 size: 12 residues. The CDR3 region is CASALRGNEQFF. The CDR3 DNA reads as TGTGCCAGCGCCCTACGGGGAAATGAGCAGTTCTTC.

The chain carries TRBV4-1 and TRBJ2-5, with unresolved D. V was pared by 1 base and J by 5 bases, with 8 bases between. Germline V gene sequence: CDR1 MGHRA, CDR2 YSYEKL. The CDR3 is made up of 13 amino acids. CDR3 amino acids: CASSQGAGETQYF. The CDR3 nucleotides read TGCGCCAGCAGCCAAGGGGCTGGGGAGACCCAGTACTTC.

The J gene is TRBJ2-7, the V gene TRBV5-8; no definite D call. This CDR3 is built from 14 residues. In germline, CDR1 is SGHTS, CDR2 YDEGEE. Trimming removed 1 base from V and 3 bases from J, with 11 bases in between. The CDR3 region has the DNA TGTGCCAGCAGCTTGACTCTGGGCAGCTACGAGCAGTACTTC. This translates into CASSLTLGSYEQYF.

The J gene is TRBJ2-7, the V gene TRBV4-1; 7 positions match TRBD2. With 2 bases clipped from V and 4 bases from J, the junction kept 5 bases outside the gene matches. In germline, CDR1 is MGHRA, CDR2 YSYEKL. The CDR3 is 14 residues long. The CDR3 reads CASSQLGRRYEQYF. DNA of the CDR3: TGCGCCAGCAGCCAACTCGGGAGGCGGTACGAGCAGTACTTC.

This clone qualifies as medium-sized (0.01 to 0.1%). The V and J genes are TRBV6-4 and TRBJ2-3, with 7 nucleotides matching TRBD2. The V segment lost 4 bases and the J segment 1 base; nucleotides outside the gene matches: 5. Germline loops: CDR1 MRHNA, CDR2 SNTAGT. This CDR3 region has 15 residues. DNA for the CDR3: TGTGCCAGCAGTGTTCGCGCGGGGGGCACAGATACGCAGTATTTT. This encodes CASSVRAGGTDTQYF.

The V gene is TRBV7-8, the J gene TRBJ2-7; D is uncertain. From germline, CDR1 is SGHVS and CDR2 FQNEAQ. With 1 base removed from V and 2 bases from J, the gap between germline ends came to 15 bases. There are 16 residues in the CDR3. The CDR3 nucleotides are TGTGCCAGCAGCTTAGGGCAGACGACAAGCCCCTACGAGCAGTACTTC. This gives the protein CASSLGQTTSPYEQYF.

The DNA for the CDR3 is TGTGCCAGCAGCCAATTTAAGGGGTACACCTTC. Its translation: CASSQFKGYTF. The J gene is TRBJ1-2, the V gene TRBV14; tentative D call: TRBD1 (5 bases). Trimming took 2 bases from V and 11 from J, leaving 9 bases between them. Germline loops: CDR1 SGHDN, CDR2 FVKESK. The CDR3 sequence is 11 residues long.

This chain connects TRBV7-9 to TRBJ2-3, with a weak D call TRBD2 (6 bases). The CDR3 sequence is 15 residues long. Per germline, CDR1 SEHNR and CDR2 FQNEAQ (reference sequence). V was shortened by 0 bases and J by 0 bases, with 7 bases between the two germline ends. The CDR3 is CASSLARDSTDTQYF. The CDR3 nucleotides are TGTGCCAGCAGCTTAGCGCGGGACAGCACAGATACGCAGTATTTT.

The rearrangement joins TRBV19 to TRBJ1-2, with 7 bases aligning to TRBD1. This CDR3 contains 13 residues. V was pared by 4 bases and J by 5 bases, with 4 bases of the junction left unmatched. Germline V lookup: CDR1 LNHDA, CDR2 SQIVND (reference sequence). The CDR3 DNA sequence: TGTGCCAGTAGTAGGGGACAGCCTTATGGCTACACCTTC. Translation: CASSRGQPYGYTF.

This sequence joins TRBV28 and TRBJ2-1; 7 nucleotides agree with TRBD2. V lost 6 bases to trimming and J lost 10 bases; unmatched junction nucleotides: 12. Germline lookup yields CDR1 MDHEN and CDR2 SYDVKM. The CDR3 contains 14 residues. The CDR3 protein is CASSSRGLAVEQFF. DNA for the CDR3: TGTGCCAGCAGCTCCCGTGGCCTAGCGGTAGAGCAGTTCTTC.

V usage is TRBV28 and J usage is TRBJ2-1; D ambiguous. The CDR3 sequence is 11 residues long. Germline loops: CDR1 MDHEN, CDR2 SYDVKM. With 6 bases removed from V and 9 bases from J, the gap between germline ends came to 9 bases. This CDR3 reads CASSPFSEQFF. CDR3 in DNA: TGTGCCAGCAGCCCTTTCAGTGAGCAGTTCTTC.

CDR3 loop: CASRPGTGILGRNTEAFF. CDR3 in DNA: TGTGCCAGTAGGCCCGGGACAGGGATCCTCGGGAGGAACACTGAAGCTTTCTTT. The J gene is TRBJ1-1, the V gene TRBV19, with 9 bases lining up with TRBD1. Germline V gives CDR1 LNHDA, CDR2 SQIVND (reference sequence). The ends lost 6 bases at V and 1 base at J; junction bases unmatched: 15. The CDR3 runs to 18 residues.

This clone was observed a handful of times. V is TRBV4-1 and J is TRBJ1-5; no firm D call. The CDR3 extends over 17 amino acids. The germline gives CDR1 MGHRA, CDR2 YSYEKL. Trimming stripped 2 bases from V and 0 bases from J, with 14 bases between. The CDR3 coding sequence is TGCGCCAGCAGCCAATTTCCCAGGCCTTATAGCAATCAGCCCCAGCATTTT. This sequence encodes CASSQFPRPYSNQPQHF.

The chain employs TRBV28 and TRBJ1-5; D possibly corresponds to TRBD1 (5 bases). Per germline, CDR1 MDHEN and CDR2 SYDVKM. Trimming removed 6 bases from V and 0 bases from J, with 12 bases in between. The CDR3 has 15 residues. CDR3 sequence: CASSSTVTSNQPQHF. CDR3 in DNA: TGTGCCAGCAGCTCGACAGTCACTAGCAATCAGCCCCAGCATTTT.

V is TRBV6-6 and J is TRBJ1-1; 7 nucleotides match TRBD1. In germline, CDR1 is MNHNY, CDR2 SVGAGI (reference sequence). V gave up 8 bases and J gave up 1 base; unmatched junction bases: 10. The CDR3 is 15 residues long. Written as DNA, the CDR3 is TGTGCCAGCGGGCTACAGGGACAGCCGAACACTGAAGCTTTCTTT. Its translation is CASGLQGQPNTEAFF.

This chain joins TRBV9 and TRBJ2-3, with 8 positions matching TRBD2. Germline V CDR1 and CDR2: SGDLS, YYNGEE. CDR3 length: 17 residues. J gave up 1 base and V 7 bases, and 14 bases lay outside the gene matches. CDR3 sequence (DNA): TGTGCCAGCTCCGGACGAGCGGGAGAGTGGGGCACAGATACGCAGTATTTT. It yields the protein CASSGRAGEWGTDTQYF.

The rearrangement links TRBV6-1 to TRBJ1-2; D is uncertain. CDR1 and CDR2 (germline): MNHNS, SASEGT. This CDR3 is built from 13 residues. Trimming removed 3 bases at V and 3 bases at J, with 8 bases between. CDR3 sequence reads: CASSEVSYYGYTF. CDR3 bases: TGTGCCAGCAGTGAGGTCAGTTACTATGGCTACACCTTC.